This TCR beta chain derives from a study of spatial heterogeneity in lung cancer. This clonotype has ten or more counts. In TCRdb, the 5' RACE reads were re-called with MiXCR into one record per CDR3 protein. Of around 24,000 distinct CDR3 sequences listed, 13% were seen once; the top ten hold around 23%. Trimming took off 4 bases at V and 5 bases at J, with 11 bases between the two ends. The CDR3 totals 13 residues. CDR1 and CDR2 from the germline V gene are LNHNV and YYDKDF (reference sequence). Time point of the sample: sample taken at primary tumor resection. From tumor, nontumor lung or frozen PBMC, whole RNA was taken unsorted for sequencing.

The specimen was PBMCs, collected at surgery. The J gene is TRBJ2-5, the V gene TRBV15; D remains unclear. The receptor was isolated from a female donor with early-stage non-small cell lung cancer. In DNA, the CDR3 is TGTGCCACCAGCACCATCCAAGTCGAGACCCAGTACTTC. Its protein is CATSTIQVETQYF.